These 22 T cell receptor beta chains share one sample of origin, sequenced in a study of T cells in Graves' hyperthyroidism and ophthalmopathy. RNA transcripts served as the template for amplifying TCR beta CDR3 regions. Initially, a first-round RT-PCR of the TCR CDR3 employed the HTBI primer set. TCRdb called the multiplex PCR reads again in MiXCR, with one record for every CDR3 protein. The sample yields around 440,000 distinct CDR3 sequences, 15% to 17% seen once. Sequenced: blood. The receptors were gathered from a woman in her late teens or twenties with Graves' hyperthyroidism.

This clonotype appeared many times. The chain couples TRBV2 to TRBJ1-2, with D maybe TRBD1 (5 bases). V was pared by 6 bases and J by 8 bases, with 16 bases between. There are 13 residues in the CDR3. Germline CDR1 reads SNHLY; CDR2 reads FYNNEI. CDR3 bases: TGTGCCAGCAGCAGACGAGGGGCGGGCGGCTACACCTTC. Its translation: CASSRRGAGGYTF.

The V and J genes are TRBV12-5 and TRBJ1-1; no reliable D call. CDR3 length equals 15 residues. Germline CDR1 reads LGHNT; CDR2 reads FRNRAP. V dropped 2 bases and J dropped 4 bases, with 14 bases sitting between them. CDR3 nucleotide sequence: TGTGCTAGTGGTTTGCCCACATCTGGAGGCACTGAAGCTTTCTTT. Its translation is CASGLPTSGGTEAFF.

This chain uses TRBV11-3 with TRBJ2-2; TRBD1 agrees at 8 bases. The CDR3 length is 15 residues. The V gene end was trimmed by 6 bases and the J gene end by 7 bases; junction bases not matched to a gene: 10. Germline CDR1 reads SGHNT; CDR2 reads YENEEA. CDR3 region: CASRGRTGKNGELFF. CDR3 DNA: TGTGCCAGCAGGGGGAGGACAGGGAAAAACGGGGAGCTGTTTTTT.

This clonotype was seen many times. The chain employs TRBV11-2 and TRBJ2-7; 9 bases fit TRBD2. The CDR3 has 15 residues. Losses at the gene ends were 4 bases for V and 1 base for J; bases not matched to a gene: 5. Germline V lookup: CDR1 SGHAT, CDR2 FQNNGV. CDR3 bases: TGTGCCAGCAGCTACCGGCGGGAGGGGTCCTACGAGCAGTACTTC. Amino acids: CASSYRREGSYEQYF. The whole variable domain, remainder taken from reference TRBV11-2 and TRBJ2-7, is EAGVAQSPRYKIIEKRQSVAFWCNPISGHATLYWYQQILGQGPKLLIQFQNNGVVDDSQLPKDRFSAERLKGVDSTLKIQPAKLEDSAVYLCASSYRREGSYEQYFGPGTRLTVT.

This clonotype was found a few times. This chain connects TRBV20-1 to TRBJ1-3; possibly TRBD1 for D (6 bases). The germline V and J ends were trimmed by 0 bases and 2 bases, with 17 bases remaining between them. Germline CDR1 is DFQATT and CDR2 is SNEGSKA (reference sequence). The CDR3 length is 17 residues. The CDR3 protein is CSARDQEQGEAGNTIYF. The CDR3 DNA reads as TGCAGTGCTAGAGATCAAGAACAGGGCGAAGCTGGAAACACCATATATTTT.

This clonotype was found many times. The gene calls are TRBV28 and TRBJ2-7; D call uncertain. Germline V gene data show CDR1 as MDHEN and CDR2 as SYDVKM. The CDR3 has 13 residues. V shed 5 bases and J shed 3 bases, with 11 bases lying between them. The chain's CDR3 is CASSPTRVYEQYF. The DNA for the CDR3 is TGTGCCAGCAGTCCCACAAGGGTCTACGAGCAGTACTTC.

The chain combines TRBV7-6 with TRBJ2-1; TRBD1 might be the D (5 bases). The germline V and J ends were trimmed by 3 bases and 0 bases, with 9 bases remaining between them. The CDR3 is 15 amino acids. Germline V gene sequence: CDR1 SGHVS, CDR2 FNYEAQ. The DNA of the CDR3 is TGTGCCAGCAGCTTGGGGCAACTCTCCTACAATGAGCAGTTCTTC. Its protein is CASSLGQLSYNEQFF.

This clonotype was seen ten or more times. The chain carries TRBV6-5 and TRBJ2-7, with a tentative D call TRBD2 (6 bases). CDR1 is MNHEY and CDR2 is SVGAGI in the germline V gene. There are 16 residues in the CDR3. V gave up 2 bases and J gave up 0 bases, with 14 bases separating them. The CDR3 region is CASSYSGGGSSYEQYF. Here the CDR3 DNA reads TGTGCCAGCAGTTACAGTGGTGGGGGGAGCTCCTACGAGCAGTACTTC.

The table lists this clonotype with many counts. The genes are TRBV7-9 and TRBJ2-1; 14 bases are a match to TRBD2. Germline lookup yields CDR1 SEHNR and CDR2 FQNEAQ (reference sequence). The CDR3 consists of 18 residues. After removal of 6 bases from V and 9 bases from J, the junction contained 16 bases not matched to a gene. CDR3 DNA sequence: TGTGCCAGCAGTTTAAGAACCGGGACTAGCGGGAGAGGGGGTGAGCAGTTCTTC. Translating it yields CASSLRTGTSGRGGEQFF.

The chain couples TRBV12-3 or TRBV12-4 to TRBJ2-7; 15 nucleotides match TRBD2. CDR3 length equals 16 residues. V shed 5 bases and J 4 bases; nucleotides not matched to a gene: 6. The CDR3 DNA reads as TGTGCCAGCAGTACCGGACTAGCGGGGGGGCTGTACGAGCAGTACTTC. Its translation: CASSTGLAGGLYEQYF.

The chain links TRBV20-1 to TRBJ2-7; 13 bases map to TRBD2. The germline V gene encodes CDR1 DFQATT and CDR2 SNEGSKA (reference sequence). The CDR3 consists of 18 residues. After removal of 1 base from V and 7 bases from J, the junction contained 16 bases not matched to a gene. The CDR3 DNA follows: TGCAGTGCTAGAGGAATACCCCCAGGACTAGCGGGAGAAGGGGAGCAGTACTTC. As protein: CSARGIPPGLAGEGEQYF.

This clonotype was seen many times. The genes are TRBV11-2 and TRBJ1-6; D gene unclear. The CDR3 extends over 16 amino acids. CDR1 SGHAT and CDR2 FQNNGV come from the germline V gene. V was pared by 5 bases and J by 4 bases, with 15 bases between. The CDR3 protein is CASSPRLGGYNSPLHF. The CDR3 DNA reads as TGTGCCAGCAGCCCGCGTTTAGGCGGGTATAATTCACCCCTCCACTTT.

This clonotype showed up just a few times. The V call is TRBV27, the J call TRBJ2-1, with no clear D. The CDR3 loop spans 16 amino acids. V lost 0 bases and J 0 bases, leaving 9 bases between the germline ends. Germline V gives CDR1 MNHEY, CDR2 SMNVEV (reference sequence). CDR3 region: CASSLSGYLSYNEQFF. The CDR3 DNA reads TGTGCCAGCAGTTTATCAGGGTACCTCTCCTACAATGAGCAGTTCTTC.

This clonotype was seen ten or more times. The chain joins TRBV14 to TRBJ1-2, with D maybe TRBD1 (6 bases). Germline lookup yields CDR1 SGHDN and CDR2 FVKESK. V lost 5 bases to trimming and J lost 4 bases, with 14 bases between them. There are 14 residues in the CDR3. CDR3 sequence: CASSGRQVLYGYTF. The DNA of the CDR3 is TGTGCCAGCAGCGGCCGACAGGTCCTCTATGGCTACACCTTC.

This clonotype came up many times. This sequence joins TRBV3-1 and TRBJ2-1; TRBD2 aligns across 11 bases. V trimming: 1 base; J trimming: 2 bases; junction bases outside the gene matches: 1. This CDR3 contains 16 residues. The germline V gene encodes CDR1 LGHDT and CDR2 YNNKEL (reference sequence). This chain's CDR3 is CASSQASGRPYNEQFF. CDR3 sequence (DNA): TGTGCCAGCAGCCAAGCTAGCGGGAGGCCCTACAATGAGCAGTTCTTC.

The chain uses TRBV15 and TRBJ2-3; D possibly corresponds to TRBD1 (6 bases). This CDR3 contains 14 residues. Germline V gene data show CDR1 as LNHNV and CDR2 as YYDKDF (reference sequence). V was shortened by 6 bases and J by 3 bases, with 13 bases between the two germline ends. Here the CDR3 reads CATRSGERTDTQYF. The CDR3 coding sequence is TGTGCCACCAGATCAGGGGAAAGGACAGATACGCAGTATTTT.

V and J are TRBV7-9 and TRBJ2-7, with 10 bases lining up with TRBD1. Trimming removed 4 bases from V and 3 bases from J; junction bases left unmatched: 6. In germline, CDR1 is SEHNR, CDR2 FQNEAQ (reference sequence). This CDR3 contains 15 residues. The CDR3 nucleotides are TGTGCCAGCAGCTGGAGGGACAGGGGCTTCTACGAGCAGTACTTC. This gives the protein CASSWRDRGFYEQYF.

The sample holds a few counts of this clonotype. This could be a read error, since a much larger clone is one nucleotide away. The rearrangement uses TRBV11-3 and TRBJ1-3; no definite D call. This CDR3 has 15 residues. V lost 5 bases and J lost 1, with 12 bases in between. Looked up from germline, CDR1 is SGHNT and CDR2 is YENEEA. The CDR3 DNA sequence: TGTGCCAGCAGCCCCTGGTCGGCTTCTGGAAACACCATATATTTT. Translation gives CASSPWSASGNTIYF.

J is TRBJ1-4 and V is TRBV14, with TRBD1 as a possible D gene (6 bases). The germline gives CDR1 SGHDN, CDR2 FVKESK. The CDR3 runs 18 residues. The ends were cut back, 1 base at V and 8 bases at J, with 23 bases in the middle. The CDR3 sequence: CASSQGRSRGYGDEKLFF. The CDR3 DNA reads as TGTGCCAGCAGCCAAGGACGGAGCAGGGGCTATGGGGACGAAAAACTGTTTTTT.

This clonotype was seen ten or more times. The chain is built from TRBV4-1 and TRBJ2-7, with D perhaps matching TRBD2 (5 bases). The CDR3 is made up of 16 amino acids. Trimming took off 2 bases at V and 0 bases at J, with 14 bases between the two ends. Per the germline V gene, CDR1 is MGHRA and CDR2 is YSYEKL. The CDR3 coding sequence is TGCGCCAGCAGCCAATTTATGGCTGGGAGCTCCTACGAGCAGTACTTC. The encoded protein is CASSQFMAGSSYEQYF.

The chain uses TRBV19 and TRBJ1-2; D possibly corresponds to TRBD1 (6 bases). The CDR3 contains 15 residues. V shed 5 bases and J shed 0 bases, with 13 bases lying between them. Germline loops: CDR1 LNHDA, CDR2 SQIVND (reference sequence). In DNA, the CDR3 is TGTGCCAGTAGTGCTCAAGGGGGACCTAACTATGGCTACACCTTC. This translates into CASSAQGGPNYGYTF.

The V call is TRBV20-1, the J call TRBJ1-4; 7 bases line up with TRBD1. CDR3 size: 14 residues. J gave up 10 bases and V 0 bases, and 8 bases lay outside the gene matches. CDR1 is DFQATT, CDR2 SNEGSKA, per germline (reference sequence). In DNA, the CDR3 is TGCAGTGCTAGAGATCCGCAGGGGGGAGGAAAACTGTTTTTT. Translated: CSARDPQGGGKLFF.